What follows describes a single T cell receptor beta chain. Its cognate antigen is unknown. The authors ran a second PCR of roughly 6 to 12 cycles using a sample-barcoded 5' primer and a J-beta primer mix. A single record per CDR3 protein comes from TCRdb applying MiXCR to the 5' RACE reads. In the table there are 800,000 or so distinct CDR3 sequences, approximately 25% of which are singletons. This sample is drawn from a study of blood T cells in healthy people across ages. Study results and limitations: Any changes in expanded clonotypes were possibly confounded, as donor CMV status remained unknown.

The CDR3 runs 17 residues. The ends lost 5 bases at V and 0 bases at J; junction bases unmatched: 12. Germline loops: CDR1 SGHTA, CDR2 FQGNSA. This sample also belongs to another study, concerning T cells of mothers and their children.

Sample: blood. The clonotype was recovered from a boy aged 5-17 years in good health. V and J are TRBV7-2 and TRBJ2-7; 8 bases map to TRBD2. Here the CDR3 reads CASSPSVIAGPSYEQYF. The CDR3 DNA follows: TGTGCCAGCAGCCCAAGCGTTATAGCGGGACCCTCCTACGAGCAGTACTTC.